This entry is about one TCR beta chain. The sample comes from a study of blood T cell repertoires in COVID-19. Whole-study context: Acute and convalescent COVID-19 specimens originated in the United States, Italy and Spain. PBMCs, B-cell-depleted T cells, or T cells provided the cDNA or gDNA that made up the material.

The Seattle site enrolled patients during active infection and followed them longitudinally. Some clones are missing from TCRdb's copy, which holds only in-frame ones; the method was immunoSEQ multiplex PCR. This sample has 160,000 or so clones; approximately 93% occur once, and the top ten carry just under 2%. Germline loops: CDR1 SGHTA, CDR2 FQGNSA. There are 15 residues in the CDR3. V lost 1 base and J 6 bases, leaving 12 bases between the germline ends. The chain is built from TRBV7-2 and TRBJ2-2; weak D call: TRBD1 (6 bases). This TCR came from a woman aged 60-70 years with COVID-19, enrolled during active disease. What was sequenced was peripheral blood. In DNA form, the CDR3 reads TGTGCCAGCAGCTTAGTCAGGGGTGACGCCGGGGAGCTGTTTTTT. Its protein product is CASSLVRGDAGELFF.